This TCR beta chain appears in the sequencing data of a study of cytomegalovirus exposure and HLA in healthy donors. As for this clone: Additional DNA sequences in this sample encode the identical CDR3.

Amplification used 60 Vbeta primers and 13 Jbeta primers. The method was immunoSEQ multiplex PCR; TCRdb's version includes in-frame clones alone and lacks a portion of them. The data hold 160,000 or so clones, with approximately 80% observed a single time. While unrecorded immune exposures were likely, the donors were nominally healthy when sampled. The CDR3 runs 14 residues. The trim removed 6 bases at V and 0 bases at J, leaving 3 bases unmatched. The V gene's germline CDR1 is LNHDA and CDR2 SQIVND (reference sequence). V and J are TRBV19 and TRBJ1-1, with 8 bases that match TRBD1. Sequencing used PBMCs. The sequence came from a man aged 50 to 60 in good health and CMV-seropositive. CDR3: CASSRQGMNTEAFF. For the CDR3, the DNA is TGTGCCAGTAGCCGACAGGGGATGAACACTGAAGCTTTCTTT.